Sequencing of this T cell receptor (beta chain) was carried out in a study of cytomegalovirus exposure and HLA in healthy donors. With 60 Vbeta and 13 Jbeta primers, the PCR was carried out. Clones were sequenced by immunoSEQ multiplex PCR, and TCRdb holds only the in-frame ones, with some missing. Among under 150,000 clones, 70% to 85% were seen once, and the ten largest hold around 2.4%. The CDR3 consists of 12 residues. Trimming left V 1 base short and J 13 bases short, with 11 bases between. The germline gives CDR1 LNHDA, CDR2 SQIVND (reference sequence). The receptor comes from a male donor in good health and CMV-seronegative. The rearrangement links TRBV19 to TRBJ1-5; a weak D match, TRBD1 (6 bases). The sample taken for sequencing was PBMCs. As DNA, the CDR3 is TGTGCCAGTAGTATAGGGACAGTCGAGCAGCATTTT. This sequence encodes CASSIGTVEQHF.